The entry that follows covers one T cell receptor beta chain sequence. The antigen it recognizes is unknown. Base qualities are not provided; no much larger clone lies one nucleotide away. Libraries were built with 5' RACE. Sequenced on an Illumina HiSeq 2500. A second PCR of roughly 6 to 11 cycles was run with a J-beta primer mix and a sample-barcoded 5' primer. A unique molecular identifier was introduced onto each TCR beta cDNA molecule by a template-switch 5' adaptor carrying 12 random nucleotides. At least 2.5 million CDR3-containing paired-end reads were obtained from each sample. First-strand cDNA was synthesized from all RNA with the Mint cDNA synthesis kit, primed by a TRBC-specific oligonucleotide. Following uracil-DNA glycosylase treatment, a first 18-cycle PCR with universal primers M1SS and BC2_uni_R was performed on all cDNA. The published analysis was carried out like this. For normalization, 1 million high-quality reads were randomly selected from each sample, with every read carrying a distinct molecular identifier. Instead of being binned into consensus sequences, reads with shared molecular identifiers were discarded. MiTCR, run with a Q25 quality threshold and the strictest error-elimination algorithm, handled CDR3 identification, clonotype clustering and error correction. A nonparametric unseen species model with Euler transformation was used to estimate lower-bound total TCR beta diversity. TCRdb cleaned the public reads at Q25 with fastp, built clones with MiXCR and kept in-frame beta chains. Rows with a matching CDR3 protein are joined into one entry that keeps the most common DNA and genes. In this record, the V and J calls reflect TCRdb's handling and not the investigators' own analysis. The sample includes 600,000 or so distinct CDR3 sequences, with around half observed a single time. In total, the top ten clones hold 20% to 25% of the sample.

CDR1 and CDR2, per the germline V gene, are LGHNA and YSLEER. The CDR3, from cysteine to phenylalanine, totals 18 residues. CDR3 DNA only is kept here, 54 bases in frame from base 1. The V and J ends are trimmed by 1 base and 0 bases, leaving 16 bases between them. The sample comes from a study of blood T cells in healthy people across ages (dated by TCRdb to 2013 to 2016). Background for the entire study: In model experiments, roughly one uniquely barcoded TCR beta cDNA molecule per two T cells was captured by template switching. Age-related changes in TCR beta repertoire diversity were measured in the study by deep sequencing normalized with unique cDNA molecular identifiers. The donors were divided into four age groups: young (average roughly 15 years), middle-aged (approximately 42), aged (62) and long-lived (82). To avoid experimental bias, donors of different ages were randomly spread across the sequencing lanes. Using the same blood draw, the study looked at two additional independent replicas of 1 million unique cDNA reads for two donors, one aged 18 to 30 and the other aged 80 or older.

Beyond this particular receptor, the publication reports: Because the CMV infection status of the donors was unknown, age-related changes in expanded clonotypes may potentially have been confounded. The long-lived group showed more naive CD4+ T cells, fewer expanded clones and increased TCR diversity than the aged group, suggesting age selection. Estimates of total diversity based on one million sequenced T cells were considered lower bounds and underestimates. There was a strong correlation between observed TCR beta diversity and the percentage of naive T cells measured by flow cytometry. Observed TCR beta diversity per million T cells fell roughly linearly with age, and a significant reduction was already apparent by age around 36. Bulk unsorted PBMC profiling prevented conclusive comparison of naive and antigen-experienced compartments.

The approximately 41 donors, aged about 6 to 95 years, were systemically healthy Caucasian individuals from Russia. Around 10 milliliters of peripheral blood were collected from each donor into EDTA-treated Vacutainer tubes. Ficoll-Paque density-gradient centrifugation was used to isolate PBMCs, with at least 6.5 million obtained per sample. Trizol reagent was used to extract total RNA from PBMCs, with at least 5.5 micrograms per sample. The percentages of naive CD45RAhigh/CD27high T cells were determined by flow cytometry on a PBMC aliquot from every donor. The chain joins TRBV4-3 to TRBJ1-3, with TRBD1 as a weak D call on 5 bases. Material: blood. The TCR originated in a man of 80 years or more in good health. The sequenced DNA is TGCGCCAGCAGCCAAGGCACCGGGGCAGCCTACTCTGGAAACACCATATATTTT. It codes for CASSQGTGAAYSGNTIYF.